The present T cell receptor (beta chain) was sequenced within a study of naive and memory T cell subsets. An equimolar mix of two oligonucleotides served as the beta constant-region primer for TRBC1 and TRBC2. The ligated cDNA underwent four PCR rounds using SP2 and nested alpha and beta constant-region primers. TCRdb ran MiXCR on the UMI-ligation and nested PCR reads and lists one entry per CDR3 protein. The repertoire holds over 100,000 distinct CDR3 sequences, 36% seen once, with approximately 0.9% in the top ten. The CDR3 covers 15 residues. Per the germline V gene, CDR1 is SGDLS and CDR2 is YYNGEE. V was pared by 4 bases and J by 5 bases, with 10 bases of the junction left unmatched. CD4+ T cell IFNgamma after overnight CMV lysate exposure gave donor CMV status.

J is TRBJ2-7 and V is TRBV9; TRBD1 aligns across 9 bases. The TCR comes from a human donor in good health. The sample taken for sequencing was central memory CD4+ T cells from blood. CDR3 bases: TGTGCCAGCAGCCCAACGGGACAGGGACGCCACGAGCAGTACTTC. It translates to CASSPTGQGRHEQYF.